The rows below give T cell receptor beta chains drawn from one sample of a study of cytomegalovirus exposure and HLA in healthy donors. TCRdb keeps only in-frame clones here, not all; method: immunoSEQ multiplex PCR. This repertoire shows 70,000 to 95,000 clones, around 62% found once; its top ten account for over 5%. Sequencing was done on a sample of PBMCs. Receptors originate from a woman in her 30s in good health and CMV-seropositive. The CDR3 runs from the conserved cysteine through the conserved F or W. Each record gives: CDR3 DNA, CDR3 protein, CDR3 length, D gene, J gene, clone size, V gene. D genes are given only for firm matches. Rows may omit the clone size; those that give it use once, few, many or a size class.

CDR3nt: TGTGCCAGCAGCCCCCGGGGGGGTGGTGAAAAACTGTTTTTT; CDR3aa: CASSPRGGGEKLFF; len: 14; d_gene: .; j_gene: TRBJ1-4; abundance: few; v_gene: TRBV28
CDR3nt: TGTGCCAGCAGCTTACGTGACAGGGCCACTGAAGCTTTCTTT; CDR3aa: CASSLRDRATEAFF; len: 14; d_gene: TRBD1; j_gene: TRBJ1-1; abundance: few; v_gene: TRBV7-8
CDR3nt: TGCGCCAGCAGCACAGGTTTTTATGAAAAACTGTTTTTT; CDR3aa: CASSTGFYEKLFF; len: 13; d_gene: .; j_gene: TRBJ1-4; abundance: once; v_gene: TRBV10-2
CDR3nt: TGTGCCTGGACAGGGTTAGGGGTCCGAACGGGGGCTGAAGCTTTCTTT; CDR3aa: CAWTGLGVRTGAEAFF; len: 16; d_gene: .; j_gene: TRBJ1-1; abundance: .; v_gene: TRBV30
CDR3nt: TGTGCCAGCAGTGTTAGCGGTTCCGGACCAGATACGCAGTATTTT; CDR3aa: CASSVSGSGPDTQYF; len: 15; d_gene: .; j_gene: TRBJ2-3; abundance: .; v_gene: TRBV6-1
CDR3nt: TGTGCCAGCAGCCAGGACAGGGGAAATCAGCCCCAGCATTTT; CDR3aa: CASSQDRGNQPQHF; len: 14; d_gene: TRBD1; j_gene: TRBJ1-5; abundance: few; v_gene: TRBV6-5
CDR3nt: TGTGCCAGCAGCGTCCCCGGGACTAGCGGGCAGACGAACACCGGGGAGCTGTTTTTT; CDR3aa: CASSVPGTSGQTNTGELFF; len: 19; d_gene: TRBD2; j_gene: TRBJ2-2; abundance: .; v_gene: TRBV9
CDR3nt: TGCGCCAGCAGCCAAGGCGTAGGGACACCCGAAAGAAACTATGGCTACACCTTC; CDR3aa: CASSQGVGTPERNYGYTF; len: 18; d_gene: .; j_gene: TRBJ1-2; abundance: .; v_gene: TRBV4-3
CDR3nt: TGCGCCAGCAGCTTGACACAGGGGATGACCGGGGAGCTGTTTTTT; CDR3aa: CASSLTQGMTGELFF; len: 15; d_gene: TRBD1; j_gene: TRBJ2-2; abundance: few; v_gene: TRBV5-1
CDR3nt: TGTGCCAGCAGCTTAGGAGGTGGGGGGGCCGGGGAGCTGTTTTTT; CDR3aa: CASSLGGGGAGELFF; len: 15; d_gene: TRBD2; j_gene: TRBJ2-2; abundance: once; v_gene: TRBV7-2
CDR3nt: TGTGCCAGCAGCTTAGCGCAAAACAGGGACTACGAGCAGTACTTC; CDR3aa: CASSLAQNRDYEQYF; len: 15; d_gene: .; j_gene: TRBJ2-7; abundance: .; v_gene: TRBV7-2